The 20 T cell receptor beta chains listed next were all sequenced from one sample in a study of beta chain features in type 1 diabetes. cDNA synthesis used the whole RNA isolate, giving expressed TCRB sequences. Repertoires were generated with immunoSEQ multiplex PCR, while TCRdb's copy carries only in-frame clones and drops some. This table has about 340,000 clones, 8% appearing once. The sequencing sample was made of central memory CD4+ T cells from blood. The receptors were sampled from a woman aged 18-29 years in good health.

The chain recombines TRBV29-1 with TRBJ2-2, with TRBD2 matching over 7 bases. The germline gives CDR1 SQVTM, CDR2 ANQGSEA. J was trimmed by 3 bases and V by 6 bases; bases with no gene match: 10. CDR3 length: 15 amino acids. The CDR3 sequence: CSVNKGGSDTGELFF. For the CDR3, the DNA is TGCAGCGTAAACAAGGGCGGGAGTGACACCGGGGAGCTGTTTTTT.

There are many counts of this clone. The V gene is TRBV2, the J gene TRBJ2-1; D ambiguous. The germline V gene encodes CDR1 SNHLY and CDR2 FYNNEI. Trimming left V 8 bases short and J 0 bases short, with 11 bases between. This CDR3 has 14 amino acids. For the CDR3, the DNA is TGTGCCAGCTCAGCCATGAGCTCCTACAATGAGCAGTTCTTC. Translated: CASSAMSSYNEQFF.

The genes are TRBV7-3 and TRBJ2-7; 13 bases are a match to TRBD2. The ends lost 4 bases at V and 6 bases at J; junction bases unmatched: 6. The CDR3 extends over 15 amino acids. The germline CDR1 and CDR2 sequences are SGHTA and FQGTGA. The CDR3 DNA sequence: TGTGCCAGCAGCTCTCGGACTAGCGGGAGAGGCGAGCAGTACTTC. Translated, it gives CASSSRTSGRGEQYF.

The CDR3 DNA sequence: TGTGCCAGCAGACGTGGACAGGGCGGGAATCAGCCCCAGCATTTT. Translated, it gives CASRRGQGGNQPQHF. The chain combines TRBV27 with TRBJ1-5, with TRBD1 matching 8 bases. J lost 4 bases, V lost 6 bases, and 8 bases had no gene match. The V gene's germline CDR1 is MNHEY and CDR2 SMNVEV (reference sequence). The CDR3 covers 15 residues.

This clone has more than one count but fewer than ten. This chain joins TRBV5-1 and TRBJ2-7; 7 bases line up with TRBD2. Losses at the gene ends were 4 bases for V and 2 bases for J; bases not matched to a gene: 15. CDR1 and CDR2 (germline): SGHRS, YFSETQ. CDR3 length equals 17 residues. CDR3 in DNA: TGCGCCAGCAGCCTGATTAAAACGGGGGGTGCTCCCTACGAGCAGTACTTC. This translates into CASSLIKTGGAPYEQYF.

This clone occurred a few times. Written as DNA, the CDR3 is TGTGCCAGTAGTAACCAGGGGGGTTTCGGGAACACTGAAGCTTTCTTT. This codes for CASSNQGGFGNTEAFF. This rearrangement joins TRBV19 to TRBJ1-1; TRBD1 agrees at 7 bases. The CDR3 runs to 16 residues. Unmatched junction bases numbered 9, after V lost 4 bases and J lost 1 base. In germline, CDR1 is LNHDA, CDR2 SQIVND (reference sequence).

This clone was observed many times. The chain joins TRBV28 to TRBJ2-1, with 11 positions matching TRBD2. The trim removed 5 bases at V and 11 bases at J, leaving 11 bases unmatched. The CDR3 length is 15 residues. Germline CDR1 and CDR2: MDHEN and SYDVKM. The CDR3 loop reads CASSRAGTSGNKQFF. Here the CDR3 DNA reads TGTGCCAGCAGTAGAGCCGGGACTAGCGGTAATAAGCAGTTCTTC. Drawing the rest from reference TRBV28 and TRBJ2-1, the complete variable domain is DVKVTQSSRYLVKRTGEKVFLECVQDMDHENMFWYRQDPGLGLRLIYFSYDVKMKEKGDIPEGYSVSREKKERFSLILESASTNQTSMYLCASSRAGTSGNKQFFGPGTRLTVL.

J is TRBJ2-5 and V is TRBV2; D is unclear. The V end lost 0 bases, the J end lost 0 bases, and 5 bases lay between the germline ends. This CDR3 region has 14 residues. From germline, CDR1 is SNHLY and CDR2 FYNNEI. This CDR3 reads CASSEAEYQETQYF. The CDR3 nucleotides read TGTGCCAGCAGTGAAGCAGAGTACCAAGAGACCCAGTACTTC.

The table lists this clone with a few counts. The chain combines TRBV4-3 with TRBJ2-5; tentatively, D is TRBD1 (7 bases). The J call is uncertain, as TRBJ2-7 better fits the DNA end. The CDR3 runs to 19 residues. Per the germline V gene, CDR1 is LGHNA and CDR2 is YSLEER. The CDR3 DNA follows: TGCGCCAGCAGCCAAGATTCGGGACGCGGGACAGTGGTCGGCTACGAGCAGTACTTC. Protein: CASSQDSGRGTVVGYEQYF.

This clone has ten or more counts. This sequence joins TRBV23-1 and TRBJ2-3; D might be TRBD2 (5 bases). TRBV23-1 counts as an open reading frame of uncertain function. The V end lost 3 bases, the J end lost 0 bases, and 22 bases lay between the germline ends. The CDR3 sequence is 19 residues long. The CDR3 reads CASSHQPQREAVSTDTQYF. As DNA, the CDR3 is TGCGCCAGCAGTCATCAGCCACAGAGGGAAGCGGTTAGCACAGATACGCAGTATTTT.

The rearrangement joins TRBV7-9 to TRBJ2-5; TRBD1 might be the D (6 bases). Germline V gene sequence: CDR1 SEHNR, CDR2 FQNEAQ (reference sequence). The CDR3 contains 13 residues. The V gene lost 6 bases and the J gene lost 5 bases, with 13 bases spanning the gap. The CDR3 loop reads CASRWDTGETQYF. CDR3 DNA sequence: TGTGCCAGCAGATGGGACACCGGCGAGACCCAGTACTTC.

The genes are TRBV28 and TRBJ2-7; unclear D gene. CDR3 length equals 14 residues. Looked up from germline, CDR1 is MDHEN and CDR2 is SYDVKM. The CDR3 sequence: CGTFMDNARNEQYF. The CDR3, as DNA: TGTGGCACTTTTATGGATAATGCAAGGAACGAGCAGTACTTC.

This clone was observed a handful of times. The CDR3 reads CASSLEPRGTTDTQYF. CDR3 DNA sequence: TGCGCCAGCAGCTTGGAACCTAGAGGCACCACAGATACGCAGTATTTT. The genes are TRBV5-1 and TRBJ2-3; D remains unclear. The CDR3 is made up of 16 amino acids. Trimming stripped 0 bases from V and 2 bases from J, with 13 bases between. Germline CDR1 and CDR2: SGHRS and YFSETQ.

The chain employs TRBV4-2 and TRBJ2-1, with TRBD2 as a possible D gene (5 bases). The germline V and J ends were trimmed by 1 base and 7 bases, with 17 bases remaining between them. Per germline, CDR1 LGHNA and CDR2 YNFKEQ. The CDR3 totals 16 residues. CDR3 bases: TGTGCCAGCAGCCAAGTAGAGACTACCCGCTTTAATGAGCAGTTCTTC. Residues: CASSQVETTRFNEQFF.

This chain links TRBV28 with TRBJ1-5; the D is unclear. CDR3 size: 14 residues. CDR1 and CDR2 (germline): MDHEN, SYDVKM. Deletions cut 7 bases from V and 3 bases from J, with 13 bases between. The CDR3 here is CASNMETVNQPQHF. DNA for the CDR3: TGTGCCAGCAACATGGAAACAGTCAATCAGCCCCAGCATTTT.

This chain uses TRBV6-1 with TRBJ2-7, with 8 bases matching TRBD2. This CDR3 region has 16 residues. The trim removed 1 base at V and 3 bases at J, leaving 8 bases unmatched. The germline V gene has CDR1 MNHNS and CDR2 SASEGT. The CDR3 DNA sequence: TGTGCCAGCAGTGAAGGGCTAGCGGGCAGGTTCTACGAGCAGTACTTC. Translating it yields CASSEGLAGRFYEQYF.

This clone was picked up a small number of times. The chain has TRBV7-8 and TRBJ2-7; TRBD2 agrees at 11 bases. J lost 5 bases, V lost 4 bases, and 7 bases had no gene match. The CDR3 is made up of 15 amino acids. Germline V gives CDR1 SGHVS, CDR2 FQNEAQ. CDR3 loop: CASSSPTSGNHEQYF. The CDR3, as DNA: TGTGCCAGCAGCTCTCCGACTAGCGGGAACCACGAGCAGTACTTC.

The V call is TRBV5-1, the J call TRBJ2-7, with D possibly being TRBD2 (6 bases). CDR1 and CDR2 (germline): SGHRS, YFSETQ. The V end lost 5 bases, the J end lost 9 bases, and 15 bases lay between the germline ends. The CDR3 is made up of 12 amino acids. The chain's CDR3 is CASRSEGSVQYF. CDR3 coding DNA: TGCGCCAGCAGGTCGGAGGGATCCGTGCAGTACTTC.

This clone occurred a few times. V usage is TRBV9 and J usage is TRBJ2-3; 10 bases align to TRBD1. The CDR3 spans 14 residues. The germline gives CDR1 SGDLS, CDR2 YYNGEE. V was clipped by 7 bases and J by 4 bases; unmatched bases: 6. The CDR3 sequence is CASLTGGFPDTQYF. CDR3 bases: TGTGCCAGCCTGACAGGGGGCTTCCCAGATACGCAGTATTTT.

This clone was found a few times. This chain uses TRBV6-1 with TRBJ1-1, with TRBD1 matching 9 bases. CDR3 length equals 13 residues. V lost 7 bases, J lost 4 bases, and 4 bases stayed unmatched. Germline CDR1 is MNHNS and CDR2 is SASEGT. As DNA, the CDR3 is TGTGCCAGCAACCTACAGGGGGCCACTGAAGCTTTCTTT. It specifies CASNLQGATEAFF.